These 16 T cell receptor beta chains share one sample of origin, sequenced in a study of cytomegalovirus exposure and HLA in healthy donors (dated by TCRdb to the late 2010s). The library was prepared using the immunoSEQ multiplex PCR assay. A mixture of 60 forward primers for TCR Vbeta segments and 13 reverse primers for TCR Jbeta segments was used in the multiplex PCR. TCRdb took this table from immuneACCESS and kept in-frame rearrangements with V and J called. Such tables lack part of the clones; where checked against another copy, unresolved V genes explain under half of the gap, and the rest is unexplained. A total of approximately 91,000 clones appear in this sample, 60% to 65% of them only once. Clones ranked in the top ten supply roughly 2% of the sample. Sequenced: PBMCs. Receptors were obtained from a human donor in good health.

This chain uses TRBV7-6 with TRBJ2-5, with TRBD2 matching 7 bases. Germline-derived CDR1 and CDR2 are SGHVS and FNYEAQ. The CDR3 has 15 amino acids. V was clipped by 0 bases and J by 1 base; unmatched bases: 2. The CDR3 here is CASSLARGSQETQYF. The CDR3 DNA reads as TGTGCCAGCAGCTTAGCGCGGGGGAGCCAAGAGACCCAGTACTTC.

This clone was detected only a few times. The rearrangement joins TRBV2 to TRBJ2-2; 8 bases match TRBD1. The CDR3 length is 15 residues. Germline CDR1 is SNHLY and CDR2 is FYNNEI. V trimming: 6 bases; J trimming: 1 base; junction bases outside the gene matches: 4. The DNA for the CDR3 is TGTGCCAGCAGGGGGGACAGGCTGAACACCGGGGAGCTGTTTTTT. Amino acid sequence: CASRGDRLNTGELFF.

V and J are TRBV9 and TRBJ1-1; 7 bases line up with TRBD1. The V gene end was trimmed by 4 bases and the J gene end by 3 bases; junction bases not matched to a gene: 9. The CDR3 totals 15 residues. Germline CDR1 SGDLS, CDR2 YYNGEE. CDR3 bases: TGTGCCAGCAGCCCCCTCCCCGGGACAGACACTGAAGCTTTCTTT. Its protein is CASSPLPGTDTEAFF.

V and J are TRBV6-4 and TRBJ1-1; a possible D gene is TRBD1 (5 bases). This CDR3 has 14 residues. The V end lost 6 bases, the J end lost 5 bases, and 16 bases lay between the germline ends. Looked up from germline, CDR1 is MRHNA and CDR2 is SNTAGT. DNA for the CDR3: TGTGCCAGCAGACCTCACCGGGGGGGAACTGAAGCTTTCTTT. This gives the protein CASRPHRGGTEAFF.

CDR3 nucleotides: TGTGCCACCAGCAGAGATCGGCGGGGGGGAATTTTAAGCACAGATACGCAGTATTTT. This gives the protein CATSRDRRGGILSTDTQYF. This chain links TRBV15 with TRBJ2-3; 9 positions match TRBD2. The length of the CDR3 is 19 residues. Trimming cost V 0 bases and J 0 bases; bases outside gene matches: 10. Germline lookup yields CDR1 LNHNV and CDR2 YYDKDF (reference sequence).

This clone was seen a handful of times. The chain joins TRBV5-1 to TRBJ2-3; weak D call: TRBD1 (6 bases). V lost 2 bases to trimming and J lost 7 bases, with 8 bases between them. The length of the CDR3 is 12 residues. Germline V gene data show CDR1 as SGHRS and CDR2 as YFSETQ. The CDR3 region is CASSFRGNTQYF. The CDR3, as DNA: TGCGCCAGCAGCTTCAGGGGAAATACGCAGTATTTT.

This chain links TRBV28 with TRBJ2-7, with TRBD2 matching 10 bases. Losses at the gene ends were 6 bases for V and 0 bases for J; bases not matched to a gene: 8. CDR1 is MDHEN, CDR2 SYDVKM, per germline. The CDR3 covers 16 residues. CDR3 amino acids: CASSISGGDPSYEQYF. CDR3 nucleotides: TGTGCCAGCAGCATAAGCGGGGGGGACCCCTCCTACGAGCAGTACTTC.

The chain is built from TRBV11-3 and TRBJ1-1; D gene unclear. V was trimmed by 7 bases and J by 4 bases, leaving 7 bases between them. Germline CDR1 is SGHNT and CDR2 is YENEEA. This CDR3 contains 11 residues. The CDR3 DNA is TGTGCCAGCACCTCCGTCACTGAAGCTTTCTTT. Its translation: CASTSVTEAFF.

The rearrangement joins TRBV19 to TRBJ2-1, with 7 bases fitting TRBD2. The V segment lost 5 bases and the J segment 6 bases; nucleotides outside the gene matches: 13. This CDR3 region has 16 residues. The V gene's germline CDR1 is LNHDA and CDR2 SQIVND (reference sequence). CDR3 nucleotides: TGTGCCAGTAGTGTCCCCGCGGGCCCGGGGGGCAATGAGCAGTTCTTC. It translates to CASSVPAGPGGNEQFF.

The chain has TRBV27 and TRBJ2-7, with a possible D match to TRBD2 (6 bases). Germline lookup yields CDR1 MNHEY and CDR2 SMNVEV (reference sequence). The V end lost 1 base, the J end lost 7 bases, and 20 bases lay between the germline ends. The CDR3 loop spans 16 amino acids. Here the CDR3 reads CASSLFSRGPGGEQYF. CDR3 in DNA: TGTGCCAGCAGTTTATTCTCGCGGGGCCCCGGGGGAGAGCAGTACTTC.

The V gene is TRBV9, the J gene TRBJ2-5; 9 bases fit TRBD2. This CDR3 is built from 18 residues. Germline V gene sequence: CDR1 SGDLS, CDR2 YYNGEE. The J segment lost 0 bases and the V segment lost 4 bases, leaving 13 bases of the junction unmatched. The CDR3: CASSPVAGGTLYQETQYF. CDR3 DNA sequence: TGTGCCAGCAGCCCCGTGGCGGGGGGGACGCTGTACCAAGAGACCCAGTACTTC.

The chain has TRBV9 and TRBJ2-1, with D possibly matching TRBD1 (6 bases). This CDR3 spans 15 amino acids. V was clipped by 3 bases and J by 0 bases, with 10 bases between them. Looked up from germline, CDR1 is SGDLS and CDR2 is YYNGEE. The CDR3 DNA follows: TGTGCCAGCAGCGAGCAGGGGAGCTCCTACAATGAGCAGTTCTTC. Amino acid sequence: CASSEQGSSYNEQFF.

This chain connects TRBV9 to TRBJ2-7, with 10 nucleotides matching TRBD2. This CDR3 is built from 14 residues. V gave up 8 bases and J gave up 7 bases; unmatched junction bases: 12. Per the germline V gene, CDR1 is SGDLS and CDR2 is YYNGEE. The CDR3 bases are TGTGCCAGTTCCTACCCGGCTAGCGGGGGTGAGCAGTACTTC. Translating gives CASSYPASGGEQYF.

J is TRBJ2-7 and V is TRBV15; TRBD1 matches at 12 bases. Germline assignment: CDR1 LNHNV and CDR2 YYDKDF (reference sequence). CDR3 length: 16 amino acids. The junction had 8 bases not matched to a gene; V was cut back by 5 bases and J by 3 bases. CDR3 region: CATSPRGQGANYEQYF. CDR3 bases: TGTGCCACCAGCCCAAGGGGACAGGGGGCCAACTACGAGCAGTACTTC.

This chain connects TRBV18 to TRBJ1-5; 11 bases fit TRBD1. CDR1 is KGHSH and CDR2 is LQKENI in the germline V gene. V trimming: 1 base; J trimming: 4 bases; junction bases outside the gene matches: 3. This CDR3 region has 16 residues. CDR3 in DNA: TGTGCCAGCTCACCACGGGACAGGGGGGAAAATCAGCCCCAGCATTTT. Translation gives CASSPRDRGENQPQHF.

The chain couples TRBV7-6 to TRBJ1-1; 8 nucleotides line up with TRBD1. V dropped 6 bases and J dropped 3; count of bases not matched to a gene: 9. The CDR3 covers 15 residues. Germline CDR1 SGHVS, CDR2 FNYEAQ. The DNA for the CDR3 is TGTGCCAGCAGTATCGGACAGGGTGGGCACACTGAAGCTTTCTTT. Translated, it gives CASSIGQGGHTEAFF.